The sequence of this T cell receptor (beta chain) was determined in a study of lymphopenia after photon versus proton radiotherapy. V dropped 7 bases and J dropped 8 bases, with 5 bases sitting between them. The CDR3 loop spans 10 amino acids. CDR1 and CDR2 from the germline V gene are SNHLY and FYNNEI. Profiled with immunoSEQ multiplex PCR; TCRdb holds only in-frame clones, not every one. Of some 21,000 clones in the sample, 85% are singletons; the top ten hold roughly a sixth. The sequencing used peripheral blood, collected from a patient treated with photon-based radiotherapy. This clonotype was obtained from a man aged 55 to 70 with pancreatic cancer. The chain joins TRBV2 to TRBJ1-4; D gene uncertain. The chain's CDR3 is CASKLEKLFF. CDR3 bases: TGTGCCAGCAAGTTGGAAAAACTGTTTTTT.